This T cell receptor beta chain was observed in a study of cytomegalovirus exposure and HLA in healthy donors. Study findings and constraints: Later analysis suggested most CMV-associated TCR beta chains were HLA-restricted. Earlier analysis looked at TCR beta V segments, and most were productive about 87% or about 30% of the time.

The CDR3 consists of 13 residues. The germline V gene has CDR1 SNHLY and CDR2 FYNNEI. V lost 3 bases and J lost 6, with 12 bases in between. As to this clone: Antigen specificity is unknown.

PCR was performed using 60 Vbeta and 13 Jbeta primers. Measured with immunoSEQ multiplex PCR; TCRdb has only the in-frame clones, and not every one. The data show 150,000 to 200,000 clones, with 80% to 90% seen just once and roughly 8.8% held by the top ten. This chain links TRBV2 with TRBJ2-7, with a possible D match to TRBD1 (5 bases). This TCR was sampled from a man aged 18 to 29 in good health and CMV-seropositive. Sequencing was performed on PBMCs. Written as DNA, the CDR3 is TGTGCCAGCAGTGACATTGGCAGGGCCGAGCAGTACTTC. It yields the protein CASSDIGRAEQYF.